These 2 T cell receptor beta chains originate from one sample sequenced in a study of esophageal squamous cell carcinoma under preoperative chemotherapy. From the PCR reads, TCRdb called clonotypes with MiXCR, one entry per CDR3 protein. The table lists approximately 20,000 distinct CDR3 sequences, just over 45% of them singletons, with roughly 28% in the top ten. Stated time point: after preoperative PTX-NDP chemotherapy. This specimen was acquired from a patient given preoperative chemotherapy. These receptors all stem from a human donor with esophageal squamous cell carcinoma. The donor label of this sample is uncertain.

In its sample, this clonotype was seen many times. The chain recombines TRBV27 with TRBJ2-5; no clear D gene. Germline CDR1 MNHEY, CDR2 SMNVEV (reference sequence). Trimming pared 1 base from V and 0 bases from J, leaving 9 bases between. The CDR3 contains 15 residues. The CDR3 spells CASSLWSSHQETQYF. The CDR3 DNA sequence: TGTGCCAGCAGTTTATGGTCTTCCCACCAAGAGACCCAGTACTTC.

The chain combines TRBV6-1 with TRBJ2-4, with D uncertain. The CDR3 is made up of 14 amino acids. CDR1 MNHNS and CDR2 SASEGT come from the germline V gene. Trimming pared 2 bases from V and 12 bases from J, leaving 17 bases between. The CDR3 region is CASSEFIAKETQYF. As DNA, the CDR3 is TGTGCCAGCAGTGAATTTATTGCCAAAGAGACTCAGTACTTC.